This TCR beta chain is drawn from a study of blood T cell repertoires in COVID-19. At the level of the study: The United States, Italy and Spain provided the acute and convalescent COVID-19 samples. The analysed material was cDNA or gDNA that came from T cells, B-cell-depleted T cells, or PBMCs.

V shed 5 bases and J shed 0 bases, with 13 bases lying between them. This CDR3 is built from 15 residues. CDR1 and CDR2 (germline): SGHTA, FQGNSA. How the authors handled the data: Amplification of reference gene primers was used by the study to estimate nucleated cell counts. The protocol was immunoSEQ multiplex PCR, while the TCRdb copy is restricted to in-frame clones and leaves out a portion. V, J and clone size are those of that table, while D and trimming were read from the DNA. This table has approximately 280,000 clones, around 90% appearing once. The source material was peripheral blood. The TCR originated in a man younger than 35 with active or convalescent COVID-19. This chain joins TRBV7-2 and TRBJ1-2; the D gene is possibly TRBD1 (6 bases). The CDR3 nucleotides read TGTGCCAGCAGCATACAGGGCCCGTCTAACTATGGCTACACCTTC. It is translated as CASSIQGPSNYGYTF.